These 4 T cell receptor beta chains were all obtained from the same sample, sequenced in a study of CD8 T cells in ankylosing spondylitis. Points from the study as a whole: Seemingly characteristic of ankylosing spondylitis blood was a TCR beta motif consisting of roughly 8 highly homologous variants.

These receptors' antigens are unknown. TCRdb processed the 5' RACE reads anew with MiXCR; each CDR3 protein has one entry. The sample contains 100,000 or so distinct CDR3 sequences, approximately 9.6% of which appear only once. The sample comprised blood, either unsorted or a sorted T cell fraction (not recorded which). Receptors were obtained from a male donor with ankylosing spondylitis.

This chain joins TRBV5-1 and TRBJ2-5; no clear D gene. Germline CDR1 reads SGHRS; CDR2 reads YFSETQ. V was shortened by 5 bases and J by 2 bases, with 13 bases between the two germline ends. The CDR3 totals 14 residues. The CDR3 region is CASSSSAIQETQYF. DNA for the CDR3: TGCGCCAGCAGTTCCTCAGCTATTCAAGAGACCCAGTACTTC.

This clonotype was counted many times. The chain uses TRBV10-2 and TRBJ2-7; D ambiguous. With 0 bases removed from V and 7 bases from J, the gap between germline ends came to 4 bases. This CDR3 has 11 amino acids. CDR1 and CDR2 (germline): WSHSY, SAAADI. CDR3 nucleotide sequence: TGCGCCAGCAGTGAGTCGAATGAGCAGTACTTC. Its translation is CASSESNEQYF.

This clonotype was seen many times. V and J are TRBV3-1 and TRBJ1-2; TRBD1 might be the D (5 bases). Trimming removed 3 bases at V and 7 bases at J, with 15 bases between. This CDR3 region has 14 residues. Germline V CDR1 and CDR2: LGHDT, YNNKEL (reference sequence). The CDR3: CASSHKRGRGGYTF. The CDR3 DNA sequence: TGTGCCAGCAGCCATAAGAGGGGAAGAGGTGGCTACACCTTC.

In this sample, this clonotype turned up a few times. The genes are TRBV5-5 and TRBJ1-2; no definite D call. CDR1 and CDR2 (germline): SGHKS, YYEKEE (reference sequence). The CDR3 runs 14 residues. Trimming removed 0 bases at V and 3 bases at J, with 9 bases between. The CDR3 region has the DNA TGTGCCAGCAGCTTGGATTACAGCGACTATGGCTACACCTTC. This translates into CASSLDYSDYGYTF.